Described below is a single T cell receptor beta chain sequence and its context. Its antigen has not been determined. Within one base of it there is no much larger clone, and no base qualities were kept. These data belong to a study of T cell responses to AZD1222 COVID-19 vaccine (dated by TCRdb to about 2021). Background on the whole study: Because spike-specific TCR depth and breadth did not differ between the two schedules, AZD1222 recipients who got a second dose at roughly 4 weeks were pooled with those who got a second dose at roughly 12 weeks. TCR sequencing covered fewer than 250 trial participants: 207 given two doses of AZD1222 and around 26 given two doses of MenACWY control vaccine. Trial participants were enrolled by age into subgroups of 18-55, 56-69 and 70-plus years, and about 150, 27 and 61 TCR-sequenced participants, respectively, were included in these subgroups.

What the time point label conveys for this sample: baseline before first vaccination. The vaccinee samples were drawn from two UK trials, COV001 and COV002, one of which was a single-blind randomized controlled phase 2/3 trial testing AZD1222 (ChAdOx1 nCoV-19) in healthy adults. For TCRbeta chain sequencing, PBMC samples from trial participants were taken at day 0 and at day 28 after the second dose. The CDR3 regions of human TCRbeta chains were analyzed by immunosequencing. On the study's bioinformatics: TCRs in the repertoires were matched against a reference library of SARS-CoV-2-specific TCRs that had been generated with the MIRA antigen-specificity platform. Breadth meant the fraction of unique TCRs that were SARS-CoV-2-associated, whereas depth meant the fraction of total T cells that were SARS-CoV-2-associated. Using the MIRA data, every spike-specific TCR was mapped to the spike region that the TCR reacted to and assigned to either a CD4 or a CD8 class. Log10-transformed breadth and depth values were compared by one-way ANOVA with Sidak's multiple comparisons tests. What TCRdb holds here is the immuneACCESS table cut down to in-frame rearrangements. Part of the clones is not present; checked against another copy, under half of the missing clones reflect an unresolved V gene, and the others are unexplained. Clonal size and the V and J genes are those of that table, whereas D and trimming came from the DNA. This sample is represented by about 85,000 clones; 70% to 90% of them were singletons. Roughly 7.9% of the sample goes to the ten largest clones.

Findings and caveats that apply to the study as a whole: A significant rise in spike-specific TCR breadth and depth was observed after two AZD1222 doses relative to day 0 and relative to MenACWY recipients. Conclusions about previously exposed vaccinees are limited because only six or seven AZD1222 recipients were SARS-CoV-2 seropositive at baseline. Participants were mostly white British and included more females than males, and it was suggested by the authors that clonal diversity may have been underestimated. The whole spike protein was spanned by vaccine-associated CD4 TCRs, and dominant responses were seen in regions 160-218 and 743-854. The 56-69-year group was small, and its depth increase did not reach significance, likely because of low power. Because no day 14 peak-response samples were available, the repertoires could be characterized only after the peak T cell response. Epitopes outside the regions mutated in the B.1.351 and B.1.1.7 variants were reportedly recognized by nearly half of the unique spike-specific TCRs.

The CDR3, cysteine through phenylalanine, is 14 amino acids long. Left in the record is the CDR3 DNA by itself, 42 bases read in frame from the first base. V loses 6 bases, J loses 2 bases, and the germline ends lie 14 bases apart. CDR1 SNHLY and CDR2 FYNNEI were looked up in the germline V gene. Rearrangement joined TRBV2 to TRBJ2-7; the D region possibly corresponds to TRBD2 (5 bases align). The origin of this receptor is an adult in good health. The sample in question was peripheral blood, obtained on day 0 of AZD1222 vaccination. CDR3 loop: CASSLEGQPYEQYF. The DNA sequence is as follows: TGTGCCAGCAGCCTTGAGGGCCAACCCTACGAGCAGTACTTC.